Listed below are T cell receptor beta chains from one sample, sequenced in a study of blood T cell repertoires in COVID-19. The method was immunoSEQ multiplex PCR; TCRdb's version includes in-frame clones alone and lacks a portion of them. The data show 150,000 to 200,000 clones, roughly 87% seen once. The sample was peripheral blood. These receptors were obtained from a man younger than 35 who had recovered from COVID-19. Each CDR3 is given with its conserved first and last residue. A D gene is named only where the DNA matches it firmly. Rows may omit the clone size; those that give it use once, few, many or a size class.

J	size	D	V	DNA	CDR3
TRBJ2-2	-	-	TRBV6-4	TGTGCCAGCAGTGACTCGAGCGAGGCCGGGGAGCTGTTTTTT	CASSDSSEAGELFF
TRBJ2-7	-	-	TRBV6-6	TGTGCCAGCACCGTACTCGTCTCGGTAGAGCAGTACTTC	CASTVLVSVEQYF
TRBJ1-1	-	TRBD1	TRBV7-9	TGTGCCAGCAGCTCGTCAGGGACAGTGCCTGAAGCTTTCTTT	CASSSSGTVPEAFF
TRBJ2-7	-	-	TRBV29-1	TGCAGCGCCTCCTTTAGACGCCTAGCGTCCTACGAGCAGTACTTC	CSASFRRLASYEQYF
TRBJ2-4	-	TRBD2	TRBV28	TGTGCCAGCAGTGACGCGGGAGGGCGGACCAAAAACATTCAGTACTTC	CASSDAGGRTKNIQYF
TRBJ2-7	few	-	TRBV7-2	TGTGCCAGCAGGTCTCCAGGGGTAACAGGAGCCTACGAGCAGTACTTC	CASRSPGVTGAYEQYF
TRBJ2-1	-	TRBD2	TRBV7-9	TGTGCCAGCAGCTTAGCCCCGATAGGCCTAGCGGGAGTTGGTGAGCAGTTCTTC	CASSLAPIGLAGVGEQFF
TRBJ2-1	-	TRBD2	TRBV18	TGTGCCAGCTCACAGCCGGGACTAGCGGGTCATAATGAGCAGTTCTTC	CASSQPGLAGHNEQFF
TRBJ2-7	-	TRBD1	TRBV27	TGTGCCAGCAGTTTCAACGGACAGGCCACTTACTACGAGCAGTACTTC	CASSFNGQATYYEQYF
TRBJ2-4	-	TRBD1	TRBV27	TGTGCCACAGGACAGGGGACAAACATTCAGTACTTC	CATGQGTNIQYF
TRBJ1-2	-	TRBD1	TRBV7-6	TGTGCCAGCAGCTTAGGACAGGGCAACTATGGCTACACCTTC	CASSLGQGNYGYTF
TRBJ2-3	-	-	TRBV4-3	TGCGCCAGCAGCCTCCGTTGGGCGACAGATACGCAGTATTTT	CASSLRWATDTQYF
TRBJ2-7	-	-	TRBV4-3	TGCGCCAGCAGCCAAGATTGGGGACACCTCTACGAGCAGTACTTC	CASSQDWGHLYEQYF
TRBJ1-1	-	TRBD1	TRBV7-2	TGTGCCAGCAGCCTGAAGGGGGCTGGCACTGAAGCTTTCTTT	CASSLKGAGTEAFF
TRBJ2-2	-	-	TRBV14	TGTGCCAGCAGCCTCGGGGGTAACACCGGGGAGCTGTTTTTT	CASSLGGNTGELFF
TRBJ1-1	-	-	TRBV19	TGTGCCAGTAGTATATCACAGGAGAAGAACACTGAAGCTTTCTTT	CASSISQEKNTEAFF
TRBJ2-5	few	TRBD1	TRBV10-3	TGTGCCATTGGGACAGGGCTAGAGACCCAGTACTTC	CAIGTGLETQYF
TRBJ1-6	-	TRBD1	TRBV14	TGTGCCAGCAAAGCTCCGGGACAGGGCAACTCACCCCTCCACTTT	CASKAPGQGNSPLHF
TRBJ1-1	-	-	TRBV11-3	TGTGCCAGCAGCCTACGGGTAAAGGGGGAAGCTTTCTTT	CASSLRVKGEAFF
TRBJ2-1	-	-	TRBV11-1	TGTGCCAGCAGCTCAACTAGCTACAATGAGCAGTTCTTC	CASSSTSYNEQFF
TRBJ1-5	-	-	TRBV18	TGTGCCAGCTCACCAGGCCTCAATCAGCCCCAGCATTTT	CASSPGLNQPQHF
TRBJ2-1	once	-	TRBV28	TGTGCCAGCAGTTCGCCCCTACTAGCGCGGGACACCAATGAGCAGTTCTTC	CASSSPLLARDTNEQFF
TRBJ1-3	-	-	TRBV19	TGTGCCACCCAAACGGGGTCTGGAAACACCATATATTTT	CATQTGSGNTIYF
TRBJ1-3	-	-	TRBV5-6	TGTGCCAGCAGCTTGTGGGGCGGATCTGGAAACACCATATATTTT	CASSLWGGSGNTIYF
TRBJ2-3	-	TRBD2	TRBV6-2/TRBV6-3	TGTGCCAGCAGCCTGACTAGCGGGAGGACAGATACGCAGTATTTT	CASSLTSGRTDTQYF
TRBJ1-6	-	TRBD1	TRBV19	TGTGCCACCGGGACAGGAGGTAGTTCACCCCTCCACTTT	CATGTGGSSPLHF
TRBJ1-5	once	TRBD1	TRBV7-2	TGTGCCAGCAGCTTAGGGGACAGCCCCTATCAGCCCCAGCATTTT	CASSLGDSPYQPQHF
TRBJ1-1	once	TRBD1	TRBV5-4	TGTGCCAGCAGCTTGTCGACAGGGCGGGTTTCTGAAGCTTTCTTT	CASSLSTGRVSEAFF
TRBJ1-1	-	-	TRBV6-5	TGTGCCAGCACCCCTCTCGGGACACCGAACACTGAAGCTTTCTTT	CASTPLGTPNTEAFF
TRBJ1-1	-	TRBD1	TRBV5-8	TGTGCCAGCAGCTGGGGGACAGGGGCGCGCACTGAAGCTTTCTTT	CASSWGTGARTEAFF
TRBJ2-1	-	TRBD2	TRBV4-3	TGCGCCAGCAGCCGGGGGACTAGCGGGGACCCAGATGAGCAGTTCTTC	CASSRGTSGDPDEQFF
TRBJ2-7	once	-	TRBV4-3	TGCGCCAGCTACCAGGGGCCCTACGAGCAGTACTTC	CASYQGPYEQYF
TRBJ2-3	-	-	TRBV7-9	TGTGCCAGCAGCTTAGCCGGGGTTGAAGATACGCAGTATTTT	CASSLAGVEDTQYF
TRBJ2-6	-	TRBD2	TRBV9	TGTGCCAGCAGCGTAGAGCGGGGGTTTGGGGCCAACGTCCTGACTTTC	CASSVERGFGANVLTF
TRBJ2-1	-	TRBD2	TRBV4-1	TGCGCCAGCAGCCAATGGCAGCGGGAGAAGCAGTTCTTC	CASSQWQREKQFF
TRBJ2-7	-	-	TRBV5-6	TGTGCCAGCAGCTTGGCCAGATCCTACGAGCAGTACTTC	CASSLARSYEQYF
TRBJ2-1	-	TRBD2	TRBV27	TGTGCCAGCAGTACCACTAGCGTAGGCGACAATGAGCAGTTCTTC	CASSTTSVGDNEQFF
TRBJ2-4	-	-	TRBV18	TGTGCCAGCTCGCCTCTAGAAACCGACATTCAGTACTTC	CASSPLETDIQYF
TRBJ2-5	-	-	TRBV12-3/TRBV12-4	TGTGCCAGCAGTTTTTCGGGAAAGACCCAGTACTTC	CASSFSGKTQYF
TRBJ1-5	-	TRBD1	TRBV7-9	TGTGCCAGCAGCTCAGACAGGGGAAGCAATCAGCCCCAGCATTTT	CASSSDRGSNQPQHF
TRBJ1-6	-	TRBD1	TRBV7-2	TGTGCCAGCAGCTATAAGGGGGCGGGATCACCCCTCCACTTT	CASSYKGAGSPLHF
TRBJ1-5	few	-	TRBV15	TGTGCCACCAGCCGTGAAGGGGCAGGGTATCAGCCCCAGCATTTT	CATSREGAGYQPQHF
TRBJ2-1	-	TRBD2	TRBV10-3	TGTGCCACTAGCGGGGTCAATGAGCAGTTCTTC	CATSGVNEQFF
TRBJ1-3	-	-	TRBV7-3	TGTGCCAGCAGCTTAACAGACGGAGGTGCCATATATTTT	CASSLTDGGAIYF
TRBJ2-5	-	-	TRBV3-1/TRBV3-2	TGTGCCCGCCGCCCGGCGGAAGAGACCCAGTACTTC	CARRPAEETQYF
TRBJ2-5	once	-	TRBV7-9	TGTGCCAGCAGCTCAACTATGGGGCGGCAGGCAATATCGGAGACCCAGTACTTC	CASSSTMGRQAISETQYF
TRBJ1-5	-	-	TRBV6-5	TGTGCCAGCAGCCTTCGGTGGAATCAGCCCCAGCATTTT	CASSLRWNQPQHF
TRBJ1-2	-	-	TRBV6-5	TGTGCCACCTCCCCAGCAGGGCTCGACTATGGCTACACCTTC	CATSPAGLDYGYTF
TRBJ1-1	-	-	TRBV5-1	TGCGCCAGCAGCCCCCGACGTGGAGGGACGAACACTGAAGCTTTCTTT	CASSPRRGGTNTEAFF
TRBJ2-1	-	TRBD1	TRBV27	TGTGCCAGCAAGGACAGGGTAGGTGAGAATGAGCAGTTCTTC	CASKDRVGENEQFF
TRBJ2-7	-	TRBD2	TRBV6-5	TGTGCCAGCAGCCCCCCTGGACTAGCGGGAGACGAGCAGTACTTC	CASSPPGLAGDEQYF
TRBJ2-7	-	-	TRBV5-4	TGTGCCAGCAGCTCTGGACACTCCTCCTACGAGCAGTACTTC	CASSSGHSSYEQYF